One and the same sample provided the 30 T cell receptor beta chains below, sequenced in a study of T cell repertoires in cytomegalovirus infection. MiXCR was run by TCRdb on the reads, yielding one entry per CDR3 protein. The sample has about 300,000 distinct CDR3 sequences, approximately 10% seen once. Sequences were obtained from PBMCs. The receptors here all came from a human donor in good health (CMV status not recorded). Some clones in this sample may be carry-over from other donors' samples.

This clonotype was observed a handful of times. The DNA of the CDR3 is TGTGCCAGCTTCCGTCGAGACACAGATACGCAGTATTTT. This sequence encodes CASFRRDTDTQYF. The chain combines TRBV27 with TRBJ2-3; D is uncertain. Trimming stripped 8 bases from V and 2 bases from J, with 11 bases between. The CDR3 contains 13 residues. Germline-derived CDR1 and CDR2 are MNHEY and SMNVEV (reference sequence).

The chain uses TRBV5-6 and TRBJ2-7, with D maybe TRBD1 (6 bases). The CDR3 is 15 residues long. CDR1 is SGHDT and CDR2 is YYEEEE in the germline V gene. V was cut by 1 base and J by 4 bases, with 15 bases left in between. The DNA for the CDR3 is TGTGCCAGCAGCTTGAACAGGGAAAGGGAATACGAGCAGTACGTC. This encodes CASSLNREREYEQYV.

Many counts were recorded for this clonotype. The genes are TRBV4-2 and TRBJ2-7; TRBD1 is a possible D gene (6 bases). Germline CDR1 reads LGHNA; CDR2 reads YNFKEQ. The CDR3 runs to 14 residues. V lost 1 base and J lost 3, with 10 bases in between. The CDR3 coding sequence is TGTGCCAGCAGCCAAGGCAAACAGGGCTACGAGCAGTACTTC. This encodes CASSQGKQGYEQYF.

This clonotype was counted ten times or more. This sequence joins TRBV28 and TRBJ2-7; D uncertain. The V and J ends lost 3 bases and 2 bases respectively, with 5 bases between them. From germline, CDR1 is MDHEN and CDR2 SYDVKM. The CDR3 runs to 12 residues. The chain's CDR3 is CASSFKAYEQYF. CDR3 nucleotides: TGTGCCAGCAGTTTCAAGGCCTACGAGCAGTACTTC.

This clonotype showed up many times. The rearrangement uses TRBV6-6 and TRBJ2-7; the match to TRBD2 covers 12 bases. V dropped 2 bases and J dropped 7; count of bases not matched to a gene: 9. Germline lookup yields CDR1 MNHNY and CDR2 SVGAGI (reference sequence). The CDR3 totals 16 residues. For the CDR3, the DNA is TGTGCCAGCAGTTACGACCCACTAGCGGGGGGATATGAGCAGTACGTC. As protein: CASSYDPLAGGYEQYV.

This clonotype has at least ten counts. The V gene is TRBV28, the J gene TRBJ1-2; 7 nucleotides line up with TRBD1. From germline, CDR1 is MDHEN and CDR2 SYDVKM. With 4 bases clipped from V and 0 bases from J, the junction kept 5 bases outside the gene matches. The CDR3 consists of 15 residues. The CDR3 here is CASSSRDRANYGYTF. CDR3 nucleotides: TGTGCCAGCAGTTCCCGGGACAGAGCTAACTATGGCTACACCTTC.

The V and J genes are TRBV5-5 and TRBJ2-2; TRBD1 agrees at 8 bases. CDR3 length: 16 residues. Germline V gene data show CDR1 as SGHKS and CDR2 as YYEKEE (reference sequence). Trimming cost V 1 base and J 1 base; bases outside gene matches: 3. CDR3 region: CASSLTGTGNTGELFF. The CDR3 coding sequence is TGTGCCAGCAGCTTGACGGGGACAGGGAACACCGGGGAGCTGTTTTTT. Filled out from reference TRBV5-5 and TRBJ2-2, the complete variable domain reads DAGVTQSPTHLIKTRGQQVTLRCSPISGHKSVSWYQQVLGQGPQFIFQYYEKEERGRGNFPDRFSARQFPNYSSELNVNALLLGDSALYLCASSLTGTGNTGELFFGEGSRLTVL.

This clonotype was seen more than once but under ten times. This rearrangement joins TRBV4-3 to TRBJ2-7; D call uncertain. V shed 3 bases and J shed 0 bases, with 9 bases lying between them. Germline V gene lookup returns CDR1 LGHNA and CDR2 YSLEER. This CDR3 comprises 14 residues. This chain's CDR3 is CASSHRACSYEQYV. In DNA form, the CDR3 reads TGCGCCAGCAGCCATCGGGCCTGCTCCTACGAGCAGTACGTC.

This clonotype was observed a handful of times. This chain links TRBV23-1 with TRBJ2-7; tentative D call: TRBD1 (5 bases). TRBV23-1 is flagged as an ORF with uncertain function. The CDR3 totals 11 residues. Trimming removed 4 bases from V and 6 bases from J, with 7 bases in between. The CDR3 coding sequence is TGCGCCAGCAGTCCCCAGGGCGAGCAGTACTTC. Translated: CASSPQGEQYF.

This clonotype was observed at least ten times. V usage is TRBV28 and J usage is TRBJ2-5; 10 nucleotides line up with TRBD2. This CDR3 is built from 14 residues. V was pared by 6 bases and J by 2 bases, with 3 bases of the junction left unmatched. Germline CDR1 reads MDHEN; CDR2 reads SYDVKM. CDR3 DNA sequence: TGTGCCAGCAGCTCAGCGGGGGGGCAAGAGACCCAGTACTTC. Its translation is CASSSAGGQETQYF.

Ten or more counts support this clonotype. V gene TRBV7-2 combines with J gene TRBJ2-7; D is perhaps TRBD1 (6 bases). CDR3 size: 18 residues. Per germline, CDR1 SGHTA and CDR2 FQGNSA. Trimming cost V 3 bases and J 0 bases, with 21 bases left between them. The CDR3 reads CASSFGTPGVPLSYEQYF. DNA of the CDR3: TGTGCCAGCAGCTTCGGCACCCCAGGGGTTCCCCTCTCCTACGAGCAGTACTTC.

This clonotype was seen just once. The chain has TRBV25-1 and TRBJ2-1; no clear D. The germline V and J ends were trimmed by 6 bases and 0 bases, with 18 bases remaining between them. This CDR3 has 17 residues. Germline lookup yields CDR1 MGHDK and CDR2 SYGVNS. For the CDR3, the DNA is TGTGCCAGCAGATATACCTACGGCGGCAGCTCCTACAATGAGCAGTTCTTC. Residues: CASRYTYGGSSYNEQFF.

This clonotype was detected many times. The chain joins TRBV7-2 to TRBJ2-2; unclear D gene. The CDR3 totals 15 residues. V lost 5 bases and J 4 bases, leaving 14 bases between the germline ends. CDR1 is SGHTA, CDR2 FQGNSA, per germline. CDR3 DNA: TGTGCCAGCAGCCTTTACGCCCTCCCCACCGGGGAGCTGTTTTTT. This encodes CASSLYALPTGELFF.

Ten or more counts support this clonotype. The chain joins TRBV7-2 to TRBJ1-5, with 11 bases identical to TRBD1. CDR1 and CDR2 from the germline V gene are SGHTA and FQGNSA. This CDR3 has 16 amino acids. V dropped 5 bases and J dropped 2; count of bases not matched to a gene: 5. In nucleotides, the CDR3 is TGTGCCAGCAGCCGGGACAGGGGGATGGGCAATCAGCCCCAGCATTTT. Amino acids: CASSRDRGMGNQPQHF.

The chain recombines TRBV20-1 with TRBJ1-1; TRBD1 matches 8 bases. This CDR3 has 13 amino acids. Unmatched junction bases numbered 10, after V lost 6 bases and J lost 7 bases. Germline loops: CDR1 DFQATT, CDR2 SNEGSKA (reference sequence). This CDR3 reads CSAPGQATYEAFF. The CDR3 region has the DNA TGCAGTGCCCCGGGACAGGCGACCTATGAAGCTTTCTTT.

This clonotype came up once. V and J are TRBV5-6 and TRBJ2-2; no reliable D call. Per the germline V gene, CDR1 is SGHDT and CDR2 is YYEEEE. This CDR3 has 16 residues. Trimming cost V 4 bases and J 2 bases, with 15 bases left between them. Here the CDR3 reads CASSTSWAFNTGELFF. CDR3 bases: TGTGCCAGCAGCACCTCTTGGGCCTTTAACACCGGGGAGCTGTTTTTT.

There are many counts of this clonotype. V gene TRBV7-2 combines with J gene TRBJ2-7; TRBD2 matches at 12 bases. The trim removed 5 bases at V and 0 bases at J, leaving 8 bases unmatched. The germline CDR1 and CDR2 sequences are SGHTA and FQGNSA. The CDR3 is 17 residues long. The CDR3 sequence is CASSPRTSGALSYEQYF. In nucleotides, the CDR3 is TGTGCCAGCAGCCCCCGGACTAGCGGGGCCCTCTCCTACGAGCAGTACTTC.

This clonotype was observed a few times. This chain links TRBV27 with TRBJ2-7; TRBD1 agrees at 8 bases. The CDR3 loop spans 15 amino acids. V gave up 4 bases and J gave up 7 bases; unmatched junction bases: 12. Germline V gene data show CDR1 as MNHEY and CDR2 as SMNVEV (reference sequence). CDR3 nucleotide sequence: TGTGCCAGCAGTTCTTCCGGGACAGGCCCGGGGGAGCAGTACTTC. Translated, it gives CASSSSGTGPGEQYF.

Worth noting for this clonotype: A much larger clone is a single base away; this may be a read error. The chain recombines TRBV5-1 with TRBJ1-4; D is undetermined. The CDR3 extends over 14 amino acids. The germline gives CDR1 SGHRS, CDR2 YFSETQ. As DNA, the CDR3 is TGCGCCGGCAGCGGAGCAAACGTAGGTGAAAAACTGTTTTTT. Encoded protein: CAGSGANVGEKLFF.

The sample holds many counts of this clonotype. The chain links TRBV19 to TRBJ2-1; D unclear. V lost 10 bases and J lost 2, with 15 bases in between. The CDR3 loop spans 14 amino acids. Per germline, CDR1 LNHDA and CDR2 SQIVND (reference sequence). CDR3 coding DNA: TGTGCCACCGGGTGGCATACCGCCTACAATGAGCAGTTCTTC. Translated, it gives CATGWHTAYNEQFF. Full variable domain (remainder filled in from reference TRBV19 and TRBJ2-1): DGGITQSPKYLFRKEGQNVTLSCEQNLNHDAMYWYRQDPGQGLRLIYYSQIVNDFQKGDIAEGYSVSREKKESFPLTVTSAQKNPTAFYLCATGWHTAYNEQFFGPGTRLTVL.

This clonotype was observed at least ten times. A read error may produce the germline difference seen at one junction end. The CDR3 DNA follows: TGTGCCAGCATTGACCATATGACAGGGGAGTCGGGCAATCAGCCCCAGCATTTT. It is translated as CASIDHMTGESGNQPQHF. This chain joins TRBV6-4 and TRBJ1-5, with TRBD1 matching over 8 bases. There are 18 residues in the CDR3. Germline V gene sequence: CDR1 MRHNA, CDR2 SNTAGT.

CDR3 nucleotide sequence: TGCGCCAGCAGCCAAGATCGGACAAACGCGGGAAAACTGTTTTTT. Encoded protein: CASSQDRTNAGKLFF. The V gene is TRBV4-3, the J gene TRBJ1-4; the D gene is possibly TRBD1 (5 bases). The length of the CDR3 is 15 residues. CDR1 and CDR2 (germline): LGHNA, YSLEER. V lost 0 bases and J 10 bases, leaving 15 bases between the germline ends.

V is TRBV18 and J is TRBJ1-1, with D perhaps TRBD1 (5 bases). V lost 6 bases and J lost 5, with 16 bases in between. Germline CDR1 is KGHSH and CDR2 is LQKENI. CDR3 size: 14 residues. The CDR3 sequence is CASSLLGKGTEAFF. DNA of the CDR3: TGTGCCAGCTCGCTTCTCGGAAAGGGGACTGAAGCTTTCTTT.

There are a few counts of this clonotype. CDR3 nucleotide sequence: TGTGCCTTTTACCTAGGGAACACTGAAGCTTTCTTT. Residues: CAFYLGNTEAFF. V usage is TRBV7-6 and J usage is TRBJ1-1; no clear D gene. CDR1 is SGHVS, CDR2 FNYEAQ, per germline. The CDR3 loop spans 12 amino acids. Deletions cut 11 bases from V and 1 base from J, with 11 bases between.

This clonotype occurred a few times. The chain links TRBV18 to TRBJ2-3; D is perhaps TRBD2 (6 bases). This CDR3 contains 11 residues. The germline V gene has CDR1 KGHSH and CDR2 LQKENI. V lost 5 bases, J lost 6 bases, and 6 bases lay in between. The CDR3 region is CASSTSDTQYF. CDR3 sequence (DNA): TGTGCCAGCTCAACTAGCGATACGCAGTATTTT. The full variable domain, in which reference TRBV18 and TRBJ2-3 provide the parts outside the CDR3, is NAGVMQNPRHLVRRRGQEARLRCSPMKGHSHVYWYRQLPEEGLKFMVYLQKENIIDESGMPKERFSAEFPKEGPSILRIQQVVRGDSAAYFCASSTSDTQYFGPGTRLTVL.

This clonotype was seen at least ten times. The CDR3 protein is CASGPTAYEQYF. The CDR3 nucleotides read TGTGCTAGTGGCCCGACAGCTTACGAGCAGTACTTC. The chain recombines TRBV12-5 with TRBJ2-7; D may be TRBD1 (5 bases). With 6 bases removed from V and 4 bases from J, the gap between germline ends came to 10 bases. Germline CDR1 is LGHNT and CDR2 is FRNRAP. This CDR3 spans 12 amino acids.

This clonotype was recorded many times. The chain links TRBV6-5 to TRBJ1-1, with D possibly TRBD1 on 6 matching bases. CDR1 is MNHEY and CDR2 is SVGAGI in the germline V gene. V shed 7 bases and J shed 8 bases, with 20 bases lying between them. The CDR3 consists of 14 residues. This CDR3 reads CASINRYTGMEAFF. CDR3 sequence (DNA): TGTGCCAGCATCAATAGGTACACAGGGATGGAAGCTTTCTTT.

Ten or more counts support this clonotype. J is TRBJ1-1 and V is TRBV7-9, with a tentative D call TRBD1 (6 bases). Germline V gene sequence: CDR1 SEHNR, CDR2 FQNEAQ (reference sequence). Trimming left V 5 bases short and J 2 bases short, with 15 bases between. CDR3 length equals 15 residues. The CDR3 coding sequence is TGTGCCAGCAGCCAAGTTTCGGGACATAACACTGAAGCTTTCTTT. Translated, it gives CASSQVSGHNTEAFF.

At least ten counts were recorded for this clonotype. The rearrangement uses TRBV20-1 and TRBJ2-4; possibly TRBD2 for D (5 bases). The CDR3 runs to 15 residues. The germline V and J ends were trimmed by 3 bases and 0 bases, with 12 bases remaining between them. The germline V gene has CDR1 DFQATT and CDR2 SNEGSKA (reference sequence). CDR3 region: CSASRQDLAKNIQYF. In DNA, the CDR3 is TGCAGTGCTAGTAGGCAGGACTTAGCCAAAAACATTCAGTACTTC.

This chain joins TRBV10-3 and TRBJ1-1; TRBD1 is a possible D gene (6 bases). The V gene's germline CDR1 is ENHRY and CDR2 SYGVKD. V was trimmed by 2 bases and J by 8 bases, leaving 15 bases between them. The length of the CDR3 is 14 residues. CDR3: CAISEPLGGQEAFF. The CDR3 DNA follows: TGTGCCATCAGTGAGCCCCTAGGGGGGCAGGAAGCTTTCTTT.